This T cell receptor (beta chain) was profiled in a study of OX40 agonist ivuxolimab in advanced cancers. The table came from immunoSEQ multiplex PCR; TCRdb's copy has only in-frame clones and leaves some out. Of 73,000 or so clones in the sample, approximately 91% were seen once. This CDR3 comprises 14 residues. CDR1 LGHNT and CDR2 FRNRAP come from the germline V gene. The J segment lost 9 bases and the V segment lost 4 bases, leaving 8 bases of the junction unmatched. The sample here was CD4+ or CD8+ T cells sorted from blood, taken in a trial of the OX40 agonist ivuxolimab. This receptor was obtained from an adult with an advanced solid tumor such as melanoma, head and neck, liver or kidney cancer. The rearrangement links TRBV12-5 to TRBJ2-3; 9 nucleotides agree with TRBD2. This CDR3 reads CASGWGGRAPTQYF. The CDR3 DNA sequence: TGTGCTAGTGGTTGGGGCGGGAGGGCCCCAACGCAGTATTTT.